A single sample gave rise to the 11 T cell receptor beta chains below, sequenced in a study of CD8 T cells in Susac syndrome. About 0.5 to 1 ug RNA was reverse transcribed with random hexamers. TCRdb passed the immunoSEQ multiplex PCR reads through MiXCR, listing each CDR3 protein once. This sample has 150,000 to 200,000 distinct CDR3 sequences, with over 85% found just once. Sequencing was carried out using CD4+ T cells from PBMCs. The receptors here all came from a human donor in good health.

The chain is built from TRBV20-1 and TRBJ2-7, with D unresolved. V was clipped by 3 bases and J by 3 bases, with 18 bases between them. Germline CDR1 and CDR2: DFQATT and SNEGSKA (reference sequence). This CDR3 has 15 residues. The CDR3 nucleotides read TGCAGTGCTAGTCCCAGGACCTCCTCCGACTACGAGCAGTACTTC. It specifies CSASPRTSSDYEQYF.

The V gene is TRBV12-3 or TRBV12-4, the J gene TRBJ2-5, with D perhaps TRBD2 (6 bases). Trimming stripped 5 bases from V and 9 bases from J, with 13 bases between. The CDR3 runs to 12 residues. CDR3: CASSTGTGAQYF. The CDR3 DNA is TGTGCCAGCAGTACGGGGACGGGAGCCCAGTACTTC.

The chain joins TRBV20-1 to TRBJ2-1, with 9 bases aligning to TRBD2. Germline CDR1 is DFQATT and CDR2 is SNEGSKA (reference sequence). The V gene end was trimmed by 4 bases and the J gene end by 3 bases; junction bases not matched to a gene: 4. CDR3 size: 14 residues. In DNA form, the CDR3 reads TGCAGTGCTATTCCTAGCGGGAACTACAATGAGCAGTTCTTC. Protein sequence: CSAIPSGNYNEQFF.

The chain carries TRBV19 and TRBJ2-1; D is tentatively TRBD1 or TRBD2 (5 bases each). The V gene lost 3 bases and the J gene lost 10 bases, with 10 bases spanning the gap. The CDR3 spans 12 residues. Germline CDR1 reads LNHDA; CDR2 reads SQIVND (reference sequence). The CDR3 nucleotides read TGTGCCAGTAGTATGAGGGGTGAGGAGCAGTTCTTC. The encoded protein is CASSMRGEEQFF.

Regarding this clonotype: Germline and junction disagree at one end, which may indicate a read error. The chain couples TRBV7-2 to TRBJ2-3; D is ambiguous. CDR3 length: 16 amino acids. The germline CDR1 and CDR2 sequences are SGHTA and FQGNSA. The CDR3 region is CASRLEPATWADTQYF. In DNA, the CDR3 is TGTGCCAGCAGATTAGAACCGGCGACTTGGGCAGATACGCAGTATTTT.

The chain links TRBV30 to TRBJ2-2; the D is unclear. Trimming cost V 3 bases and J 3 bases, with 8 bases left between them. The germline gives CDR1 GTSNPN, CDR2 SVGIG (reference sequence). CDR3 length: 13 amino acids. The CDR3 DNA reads TGTGCCTGGAGAGGGTCCTACACCGGGGAGCTGTTTTTT. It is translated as CAWRGSYTGELFF.

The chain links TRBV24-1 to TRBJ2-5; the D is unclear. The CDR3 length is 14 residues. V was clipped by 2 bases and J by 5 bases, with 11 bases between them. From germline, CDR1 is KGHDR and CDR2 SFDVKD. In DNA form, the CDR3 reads TGTGCCACCAGTGATTCCCTAGTCGGGGAGACCCAGTACTTC. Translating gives CATSDSLVGETQYF.

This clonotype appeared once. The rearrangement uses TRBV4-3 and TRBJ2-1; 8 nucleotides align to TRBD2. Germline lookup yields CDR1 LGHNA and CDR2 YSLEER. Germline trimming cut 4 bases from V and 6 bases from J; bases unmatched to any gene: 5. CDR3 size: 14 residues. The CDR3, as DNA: TGCGCCAGCAGCCTGTTAGCGGGGCTCAATGAGCAGTTCTTC. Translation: CASSLLAGLNEQFF.

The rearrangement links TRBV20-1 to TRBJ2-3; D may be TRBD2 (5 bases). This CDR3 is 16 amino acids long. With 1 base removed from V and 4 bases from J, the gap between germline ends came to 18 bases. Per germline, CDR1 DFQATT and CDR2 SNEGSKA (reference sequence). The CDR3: CSARVRLANIPDTQYF. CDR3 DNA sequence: TGCAGTGCTAGAGTTAGATTAGCGAATATTCCAGATACGCAGTATTTT.

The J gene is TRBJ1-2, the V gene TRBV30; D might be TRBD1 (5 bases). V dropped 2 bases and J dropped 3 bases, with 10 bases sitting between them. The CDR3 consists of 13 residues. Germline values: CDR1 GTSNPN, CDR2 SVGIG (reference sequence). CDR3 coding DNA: TGTGCCTGGAGTCGACGGGGGGACTATGGCTACACCTTC. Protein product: CAWSRRGDYGYTF.

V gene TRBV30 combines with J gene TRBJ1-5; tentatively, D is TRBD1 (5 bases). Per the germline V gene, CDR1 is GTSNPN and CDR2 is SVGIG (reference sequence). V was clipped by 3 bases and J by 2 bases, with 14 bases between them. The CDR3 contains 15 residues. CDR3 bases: TGTGCCTGGAGCTACCGGGGGAGTGGCAATCAGCCCCAGCATTTT. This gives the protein CAWSYRGSGNQPQHF.